This T cell receptor (beta chain) emerged from a study of PD-L1 blockade in urothelial cancer. Trimming left V 6 bases short and J 5 bases short, with 14 bases between. The CDR3 extends over 13 amino acids. The germline gives CDR1 ENHRY, CDR2 SYGVKD. Time point here: pretreatment peripheral blood. Into every PCR, synthetic TCR analog templates were spiked. Assay: immunoSEQ multiplex PCR; the TCRdb copy retains only in-frame clones and omits some. The data contain about 88,000 clones, roughly 90% of them singletons. The source is a woman over 75 with urothelial cancer. The rearrangement joins TRBV10-3 to TRBJ2-7; perhaps TRBD1 as D (6 bases). The specimen comprised PBMCs, sampled around atezolizumab (anti-PD-L1) treatment. The CDR3: CAISRDIGDEQYF. The CDR3, as DNA: TGTGCCATCAGCCGGGACATCGGGGACGAGCAGTACTTC.